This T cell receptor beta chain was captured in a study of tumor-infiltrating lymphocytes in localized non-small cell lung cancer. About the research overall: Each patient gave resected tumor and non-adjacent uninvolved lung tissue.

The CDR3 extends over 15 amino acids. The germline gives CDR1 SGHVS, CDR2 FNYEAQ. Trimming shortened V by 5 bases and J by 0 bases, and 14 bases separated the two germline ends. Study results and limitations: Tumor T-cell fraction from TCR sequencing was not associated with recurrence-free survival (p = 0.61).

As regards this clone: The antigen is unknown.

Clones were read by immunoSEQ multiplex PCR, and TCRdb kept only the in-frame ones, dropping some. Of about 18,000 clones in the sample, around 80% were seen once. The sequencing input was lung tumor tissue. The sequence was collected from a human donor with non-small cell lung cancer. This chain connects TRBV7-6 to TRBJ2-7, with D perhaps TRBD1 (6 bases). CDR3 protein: CASSPPGHSSYEQYF. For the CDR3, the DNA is TGTGCCAGCAGCCCACCGGGACACTCCTCCTACGAGCAGTACTTC.